The 8 T cell receptor beta chains listed next were all sequenced from one sample in a study of blood T cell repertoires in COVID-19. The table came from immunoSEQ multiplex PCR; TCRdb's copy has only in-frame clones and leaves some out. This table has 90,000 to 150,000 clones, 82% appearing once. What was sequenced was peripheral blood. Receptors were obtained from a human donor in a cohort sampled during active COVID-19.

This clone was counted a few times. J is TRBJ2-5 and V is TRBV14, with 7 bases identical to TRBD1. The germline CDR1 and CDR2 sequences are SGHDN and FVKESK. There are 15 residues in the CDR3. V gave up 2 bases and J gave up 5 bases; unmatched junction bases: 8. CDR3 sequence (DNA): TGTGCCAGCAGCCAACTTTACAGGGGCGAGGAGACCCAGTACTTC. Translating gives CASSQLYRGEETQYF.

The chain carries TRBV7-8 and TRBJ2-3; D is unresolved. V dropped 4 bases and J dropped 4 bases, with 6 bases sitting between them. This CDR3 spans 12 amino acids. CDR1 and CDR2 (germline): SGHVS, FQNEAQ. Written as DNA, the CDR3 is TGTGCCAGCAGCTCGCTAGCAGATACGCAGTATTTT. Translating it yields CASSSLADTQYF.

The chain links TRBV6-6 to TRBJ1-5; 10 bases are shared with TRBD1. Germline V gene lookup returns CDR1 MNHNY and CDR2 SVGAGI (reference sequence). The CDR3 consists of 16 residues. The J segment lost 4 bases and the V segment lost 0 bases, leaving 3 bases of the junction unmatched. The CDR3 DNA is TGTGCCAGCAGTTACTCGGACAGGGGGGGAAATCAGCCCCAGCATTTT. Translating gives CASSYSDRGGNQPQHF.

This clone is a singleton in its sample. This chain uses TRBV2 with TRBJ2-3, with 7 bases that match TRBD2. The length of the CDR3 is 14 residues. Germline V CDR1 and CDR2: SNHLY, FYNNEI. V lost 3 bases, J lost 0 bases, and 0 bases stayed unmatched. The CDR3 reads CASSERGSTDTQYF. The DNA of the CDR3 is TGTGCCAGCAGTGAGCGGGGGAGCACAGATACGCAGTATTTT.

The V gene is TRBV27, the J gene TRBJ2-7; 12 positions match TRBD2. Germline-derived CDR1 and CDR2 are MNHEY and SMNVEV (reference sequence). The junction had 10 bases not matched to a gene; V was cut back by 2 bases and J by 2 bases. This CDR3 has 18 residues. CDR3 residues: CASSLTHGLAGTTYEQYF. The CDR3 DNA follows: TGTGCCAGCAGTTTAACCCATGGACTAGCGGGGACTACCTACGAGCAGTACTTC.

Written as DNA, the CDR3 is TGCGCCAGCAGCCAAGTTCAGCGGGGGAGCACAGATACGCAGTATTTT. The encoded protein is CASSQVQRGSTDTQYF. The genes are TRBV4-1 and TRBJ2-3, with 8 bases matching TRBD2. J gave up 0 bases and V 1 base, and 3 bases lay outside the gene matches. This CDR3 is 16 amino acids long. Germline V gene sequence: CDR1 MGHRA, CDR2 YSYEKL.

This chain uses TRBV5-4 with TRBJ2-1; TRBD1 matches 7 bases. The CDR3 covers 15 residues. V shed 4 bases, J shed 2 bases, and the junction held 6 bases outside the gene matches. The germline CDR1 and CDR2 sequences are SGHNT and YYREEE (reference sequence). For the CDR3, the DNA is TGTGCCAGCAGCCAGGGACAGATCACCTACAATGAGCAGTTCTTC. Protein product: CASSQGQITYNEQFF. The variable domain in full, completed from reference TRBV5-4 and TRBJ2-1, reads ETGVTQSPTHLIKTRGQQVTLRCSSQSGHNTVSWYQQALGQGPQFIFQYYREEENGRGNFPPRFSGLQFPNYSSELNVNALELDDSALYLCASSQGQITYNEQFFGPGTRLTVL.

This clone occurred once. This chain joins TRBV7-2 and TRBJ2-1, with TRBD2 matching over 9 bases. V trimming: 4 bases; J trimming: 3 bases; junction bases outside the gene matches: 4. Germline CDR1 and CDR2: SGHTA and FQGNSA. The CDR3 is made up of 15 amino acids. The CDR3: CASSSGLASYNEQFF. Written as DNA, the CDR3 is TGTGCCAGCAGCTCGGGACTAGCTAGCTACAATGAGCAGTTCTTC.